The source of this T cell receptor beta chain is a study of cytomegalovirus exposure and HLA in healthy donors. Study results and caveats: Most TCR beta V segments were productive about 90% or about 30% of the time in an earlier analysis.

For this clone: The antigen is unknown.

V gave up 0 bases and J gave up 0 bases; unmatched junction bases: 8. The CDR3 extends over 19 amino acids. Germline V lookup: CDR1 SGHDT, CDR2 YYEEEE. The study ran its PCR with 60 Vbeta and 13 Jbeta primers. Data came from immunoSEQ multiplex PCR; TCRdb stores just in-frame clones and leaves some out. This sample yields 150,000 to 200,000 clones, of which 75% to 80% are seen a single time; about 0.93% belongs to the top ten. The sequencing input was PBMCs. This TCR was sampled from a woman between 45 and 60 years old in good health and CMV-seropositive. The V call is TRBV5-6, the J call TRBJ2-2; TRBD2 aligns across 10 bases. The CDR3 DNA is TGTGCCAGCAGCTTGGCCCGACTAGCGGGTAGTACGAACACCGGGGAGCTGTTTTTT. Its protein product is CASSLARLAGSTNTGELFF.